Described below is a single T cell receptor beta chain sequence and its context. Its target is unknown. Compared with germline, one end of the junction differs, possibly owing to a read error. This record comes from a study of identical twins. Germline V lookup: CDR1 MNHNY, CDR2 SVGAGI (reference sequence). The CDR3 is 12 amino acids. TCRdb itself ran the 5' RACE reads through MiXCR, one entry per CDR3 protein. The sample includes around 1.7 million distinct CDR3 sequences, around 33% of them seen just once. Healthy Caucasians provided all donations. Points from the study as a whole: Abundant beta clonotypes from cord blood bore fewer insertions; memory repertoires lacked this pattern.

Source material: cord blood. The gene calls are TRBV6-6 and TRBJ2-5, with 7 bases matching TRBD1. The sequence was obtained from a newborn girl in good health. The CDR3 sequence: CVSRQGRETQYF. In DNA, the CDR3 is TGTGTCAGCAGACAGGGTAGAGAGACCCAGTACTTC.